What follows are 27 T cell receptor beta chains derived from one specimen sequenced in a study of blood T cell repertoires in COVID-19. Data came from immunoSEQ multiplex PCR; TCRdb stores just in-frame clones and leaves some out. Among tens of thousands of clones, roughly 80% were seen once, and the ten largest hold approximately 12%. The sequenced material came from peripheral blood. These receptors were obtained from a human donor in a cohort sampled during active COVID-19.

V gene TRBV10-3 combines with J gene TRBJ1-4; 8 bases line up with TRBD1. The germline CDR1 and CDR2 sequences are ENHRY and SYGVKD. The CDR3 is 15 residues long. J was trimmed by 2 bases and V by 2 bases; bases with no gene match: 1. CDR3 protein: CAISEAGGTNEKLFF. As DNA, the CDR3 is TGTGCCATCAGTGAGGCAGGGGGCACTAATGAAAAACTGTTTTTT.

J is TRBJ1-1 and V is TRBV2; D call uncertain. The V gene lost 4 bases and the J gene lost 6 bases, with 12 bases spanning the gap. The CDR3 runs to 13 residues. The V gene's germline CDR1 is SNHLY and CDR2 FYNNEI. The CDR3 here is CASSGHLFSEAFF. The CDR3 bases are TGTGCCAGCAGTGGACACTTGTTTTCTGAAGCTTTCTTT.

The rearrangement joins TRBV9 to TRBJ2-1; 8 positions agree with TRBD2. V lost 0 bases and J lost 6; bases outside the gene matches: 5. Germline CDR1 SGDLS, CDR2 YYNGEE. The length of the CDR3 is 15 residues. CDR3 sequence: CASSVVLAAGNEQFF. In DNA form, the CDR3 reads TGTGCCAGCAGCGTAGTACTAGCGGCAGGCAATGAGCAGTTCTTC.

The chain carries TRBV7-9 and TRBJ1-4, with D possibly TRBD1 on 5 matching bases. The germline CDR1 and CDR2 sequences are SEHNR and FQNEAQ (reference sequence). Between the trimmed V and J ends, which lost 6 bases and 7 bases, there was a span of 9 bases. This CDR3 has 12 residues. The CDR3 loop is CASRGGVEKLFF. CDR3 sequence (DNA): TGTGCCAGCAGGGGGGGAGTTGAAAAACTGTTTTTT.

This clone was seen a handful of times. This chain joins TRBV5-1 and TRBJ2-3; D unclear. Germline assignment: CDR1 SGHRS and CDR2 YFSETQ. V lost 4 bases to trimming and J lost 3 bases, with 12 bases between them. This CDR3 has 14 residues. This chain's CDR3 is CASSPSSQTDTQYF. Written as DNA, the CDR3 is TGCGCCAGCAGCCCCTCAAGTCAGACAGATACGCAGTATTTT. The full variable domain, in which reference TRBV5-1 and TRBJ2-3 provide the parts outside the CDR3, is KAGVTQTPRYLIKTRGQQVTLSCSPISGHRSVSWYQQTPGQGLQFLFEYFSETQRNKGNFPGRFSGRQFSNSRSEMNVSTLELGDSALYLCASSPSSQTDTQYFGPGTRLTVL.

The rearrangement links TRBV11-2 to TRBJ2-1; 8 positions match TRBD1. The CDR3 sequence is 13 residues long. V lost 3 bases and J lost 9; bases outside the gene matches: 4. Germline-derived CDR1 and CDR2 are SGHAT and FQNNGV. As DNA, the CDR3 is TGTGCCAGCAGCTTTCTACAGGGGGGTGAGCAGTTCTTC. It specifies CASSFLQGGEQFF.

The chain has TRBV6-5 and TRBJ2-2; TRBD1 might be the D (6 bases). Trimming removed 5 bases at V and 6 bases at J, with 13 bases between. This CDR3 spans 14 amino acids. CDR1 is MNHEY, CDR2 SVGAGI, per germline. CDR3 residues: CASSQKTGAGELFF. The CDR3 region has the DNA TGTGCCAGCAGTCAAAAGACAGGCGCCGGGGAGCTGTTTTTT.

J is TRBJ2-2 and V is TRBV19, with TRBD1 matching 9 bases. The CDR3 loop spans 15 amino acids. Germline trimming cut 6 bases from V and 7 bases from J; bases unmatched to any gene: 9. Germline CDR1 is LNHDA and CDR2 is SQIVND (reference sequence). CDR3 nucleotides: TGTGCCAGTAGCCCAACAGGGGGCTCGGTCGGGGAGCTGTTTTTT. It is translated as CASSPTGGSVGELFF.

The V gene is TRBV5-1, the J gene TRBJ2-7; TRBD1 might be the D (5 bases). Trimming removed 6 bases from V and 7 bases from J, with 20 bases in between. Germline V gene data show CDR1 as SGHRS and CDR2 as YFSETQ. The CDR3 sequence is 14 residues long. CDR3 DNA sequence: TGCGCCAGCAAAGGGCCAGGGCTCATGGGGGAGCAGTACTTC. Amino acids: CASKGPGLMGEQYF.

The CDR3: CASSLARVKSGANVLTF. CDR3 DNA: TGTGCCAGCAGCTTAGCCCGGGTGAAGTCTGGGGCCAACGTCCTGACTTTC. This chain connects TRBV7-2 to TRBJ2-6; unclear D gene. Trimming took 0 bases from V and 1 from J, leaving 10 bases between them. Germline CDR1 SGHTA, CDR2 FQGNSA. The CDR3 spans 17 residues.

The chain carries TRBV7-9 and TRBJ1-2; 7 nucleotides match TRBD1. Germline lookup yields CDR1 SEHNR and CDR2 FQNEAQ (reference sequence). CDR3 size: 13 residues. The V gene end was trimmed by 10 bases and the J gene end by 6 bases; junction bases not matched to a gene: 11. CDR3 nucleotide sequence: TGTGCCACCCTATCAGGGGGGATCAATGGCTACACCTTC. The encoded protein is CATLSGGINGYTF.

V is TRBV18 and J is TRBJ2-7, with 7 bases identical to TRBD2. Unmatched junction bases numbered 12, after V lost 4 bases and J lost 3 bases. The CDR3 has 16 residues. Germline values: CDR1 KGHSH, CDR2 LQKENI. The DNA for the CDR3 is TGTGCCAGCTCACGGGAGGGCGGCGGGACCCGCTACGAGCAGTACGTC. This gives the protein CASSREGGGTRYEQYV.

The chain links TRBV21-1 to TRBJ1-4; the listed D gene, TRBD1, was not tested against the DNA. TRBV21-1 is a listed pseudogene. CDR3 size: 17 residues. The CDR3 is CASSKVPGAMGNEKLFF. The CDR3 nucleotides read TGTGCCAGCAGCAAAGTGCCAGGGGCGATGGGTAATGAAAAACTGTTTTTT.

The chain recombines TRBV19 with TRBJ1-2; the D gene is possibly TRBD1 (5 bases). This CDR3 is 12 amino acids long. Trimming took off 8 bases at V and 8 bases at J, with 15 bases between the two ends. Germline-derived CDR1 and CDR2 are LNHDA and SQIVND (reference sequence). The CDR3: CASQTAPGGYTF. CDR3 DNA sequence: TGTGCCAGTCAGACAGCCCCCGGAGGCTACACCTTC.

The genes are TRBV6-2 or TRBV6-3 and TRBJ1-5; D possibly corresponds to TRBD1 (5 bases). The CDR3 has 16 residues. The V and J ends lost 6 bases and 6 bases respectively, with 21 bases between them. Germline CDR1 is MNHEY and CDR2 is SVGEGT. The CDR3 is CASSTSKGWGVQPQHF. The CDR3 DNA reads TGTGCCAGCAGCACATCGAAGGGATGGGGCGTTCAGCCCCAGCATTTT.

The chain employs TRBV3-1 (or the pseudogene TRBV3-2) and TRBJ1-3; a possible D gene is TRBD1 (5 bases). V was trimmed by 5 bases and J by 3 bases, leaving 11 bases between them. CDR1 and CDR2 (germline): LGHDT, YNNKEL (reference sequence). The CDR3 is 14 amino acids. The CDR3 bases are TGTGCCAGCAGCTCGGGGGATTTTGGAAACACCATATATTTT. It specifies CASSSGDFGNTIYF.

This clone has only one observation. The V call is TRBV6-5, the J call TRBJ1-4, with a weak D call TRBD1 (6 bases). Per the germline V gene, CDR1 is MNHEY and CDR2 is SVGAGI. V lost 5 bases, J lost 5 bases, and 15 bases lay in between. The CDR3 runs to 15 residues. The CDR3 reads CASSPGGAGNEKLFF. The DNA of the CDR3 is TGTGCCAGCAGTCCTGGGGGGGCCGGAAATGAAAAACTGTTTTTT.

This rearrangement joins TRBV27 to TRBJ2-7; possibly TRBD1 for D (6 bases). V dropped 0 bases and J dropped 0 bases, with 15 bases sitting between them. The germline CDR1 and CDR2 sequences are MNHEY and SMNVEV (reference sequence). The CDR3 consists of 17 residues. The chain's CDR3 is CASSLSWGDRTSYEQYF. The CDR3 nucleotides are TGTGCCAGCAGTTTATCATGGGGCGACAGGACCTCCTACGAGCAGTACTTC.

This chain connects TRBV6-5 to TRBJ2-7; 8 nucleotides agree with TRBD1. Germline CDR1 is MNHEY and CDR2 is SVGAGI. This CDR3 has 14 residues. Trimming took 7 bases from V and 5 from J; bases not matched to a gene: 10. CDR3 nucleotide sequence: TGTGCCAGCAAGACCACAGGGGGAGCGGACGAGCAGTACTTC. It yields the protein CASKTTGGADEQYF.

V is TRBV7-9 and J is TRBJ1-3, with 12 nucleotides matching TRBD1. V lost 5 bases and J lost 1; bases outside the gene matches: 6. Germline V gene lookup returns CDR1 SEHNR and CDR2 FQNEAQ (reference sequence). This CDR3 has 17 amino acids. Here the CDR3 reads CASSTEGQGASGNTIYF. In DNA, the CDR3 is TGTGCCAGCAGCACCGAGGGACAGGGGGCTTCTGGAAACACCATATATTTT.

V is TRBV30 and J is TRBJ2-7; D not certain. Per the germline V gene, CDR1 is GTSNPN and CDR2 is SVGIG (reference sequence). There are 13 residues in the CDR3. V dropped 0 bases and J dropped 5 bases, with 11 bases sitting between them. CDR3 residues: CAWSVYGEDEQYF. The CDR3 DNA sequence: TGTGCCTGGAGTGTATATGGTGAGGACGAGCAGTACTTC.

This chain connects TRBV3-1 (or the pseudogene TRBV3-2) to TRBJ2-5; D remains ambiguous. This CDR3 has 14 residues. V lost 1 base and J 6 bases, leaving 12 bases between the germline ends. Germline V gene data show CDR1 as LGHDT and CDR2 as YNNKEL (reference sequence). CDR3 DNA: TGTGCCAGCAGCCAAGGTAGAGGAAGGAAGACCCAGTACTTC. It encodes CASSQGRGRKTQYF.

The rearrangement uses TRBV18 and TRBJ1-3; TRBD1 agrees at 7 bases. V shed 4 bases and J 1 base; nucleotides not matched to a gene: 7. The CDR3 covers 16 residues. In germline, CDR1 is KGHSH, CDR2 LQKENI. CDR3 DNA: TGTGCCAGCTCACAGACAGGGATTCAGTCTGGAAACACCATATATTTT. This encodes CASSQTGIQSGNTIYF.

Note on this clone: This CDR3 is also generated by other DNA sequences in the sample. This rearrangement joins TRBV9 to TRBJ2-1; TRBD2 matches at 7 bases. The CDR3 is made up of 15 amino acids. The J segment lost 3 bases and the V segment lost 2 bases, leaving 5 bases of the junction unmatched. Germline values: CDR1 SGDLS, CDR2 YYNGEE. The CDR3 loop is CASSVRDYYYNEQFF. The CDR3 DNA reads as TGTGCCAGCAGCGTCCGGGACTATTACTACAATGAGCAGTTCTTC. The full variable domain, its missing parts supplied by reference TRBV9 and TRBJ2-1, is DSGVTQTPKHLITATGQRVTLRCSPRSGDLSVYWYQQSLDQGLQFLIQYYNGEERAKGNILERFSAQQFPDLHSELNLSSLELGDSALYFCASSVRDYYYNEQFFGPGTRLTVL.

The V and J genes are TRBV18 and TRBJ2-7, with 11 bases matching TRBD1. The CDR3 sequence is 14 residues long. V lost 6 bases and J lost 5; bases outside the gene matches: 6. Germline assignment: CDR1 KGHSH and CDR2 LQKENI. This CDR3 is CASSLDRGHNEQYV. Written as DNA, the CDR3 is TGTGCCAGCTCCCTGGACAGGGGGCATAACGAGCAGTACGTC.

The table lists this clone with a few counts. This chain joins TRBV7-2 and TRBJ2-1; 8 bases are a match to TRBD1. Germline V gene lookup returns CDR1 SGHTA and CDR2 FQGNSA. The CDR3 spans 15 residues. V shed 3 bases, J shed 5 bases, and the junction held 6 bases outside the gene matches. The CDR3 nucleotides are TGTGCCAGCAGCTTCAAGAACAGGGGGAACAATGAGCAGTTCTTC. Translated, it gives CASSFKNRGNNEQFF.

The chain carries TRBV27 and TRBJ1-1, with D hard to call. Germline CDR1 is MNHEY and CDR2 is SMNVEV (reference sequence). Trimming pared 3 bases from V and 4 bases from J, leaving 12 bases between. This CDR3 contains 14 residues. This CDR3 is CASSFGGYSTEAFF. CDR3 DNA: TGTGCCAGCAGTTTCGGAGGGTACAGCACTGAAGCTTTCTTT.